This T cell receptor (beta chain) was sequenced in a study of cytomegalovirus exposure and HLA in healthy donors. About the research overall: In an earlier analysis, around 120 million unique TCR beta sequences were found from approximately 190 million T cells.

Points on this clone: Antigen unknown.

Trimming shortened V by 5 bases and J by 4 bases, and 8 bases separated the two germline ends. This CDR3 contains 12 residues. The germline V gene has CDR1 ENHRY and CDR2 SYGVKD. Primers included in the PCR were 60 Vbeta and 13 Jbeta primers. Libraries were prepared by immunoSEQ multiplex PCR; TCRdb keeps only in-frame clonotypes and omits some of them. The data show some 130,000 clones, 65% to 80% seen once. Study-level results: Several of the most significant clusters appeared, in a later analysis, to be linked to common viral pathogens. Among TCR beta chains of equal frequency, HLA-associated ones were more clonally expanded in a later analysis. Sequences of the TCR beta chain were said to predict the HLA-A and HLA-B alleles of most subjects accurately.

The chain is built from TRBV10-3 and TRBJ2-5; tentative D call: TRBD1 (5 bases). Sequencing was done on a sample of PBMCs. The TCR sequence derives from a young woman in good health and CMV-seronegative. CDR3 sequence (DNA): TGTGCCATCAGTAAAGGGGCAGAGACCCAGTACTTC. It is translated as CAISKGAETQYF.